The sample holds a few counts of the clone carrying this T cell receptor (beta chain). Antigen: not known. The ends were cut back, 1 base at V and 4 bases at J, with 10 bases in the middle. Per the germline V gene, CDR1 is SQVTM and CDR2 is ANQGSEA. The CDR3 spans 14 residues. Template switching by 5'RACE produced TCR cDNA, adding a universal primer site and UMIs. TCRdb reprocessed the 5' RACE reads with MiXCR, giving one entry per CDR3 protein. The sample lists a few hundred thousand distinct CDR3 sequences; approximately 16% were seen once. This sample was taken from a study of T cells after yellow fever vaccination. General study points: Contaminating bulk clonotypes could be abundant in FACS-sorted repertoires. Peaking faster, on day 5 versus 15, the secondary response was nonetheless weaker.

Sample: PBMCs, taken 5 days after the first yellow fever vaccination. The chain uses TRBV29-1 and TRBJ2-2, with D perhaps TRBD2 (5 bases). The TCR sequence derives from a young man who received the YFV17D yellow fever vaccine. CDR3 in amino acids: CSVEGTYLTGELFF. CDR3 coding DNA: TGCAGCGTTGAAGGGACTTATCTCACCGGGGAGCTGTTTTTT.